This record looks at one T cell receptor (beta chain) sequence and its context. This clone was counted once. The antigen this receptor binds is unknown. Qualities for individual bases were not recorded, and no much larger clone is one base off. Collaborating institutions collected whole blood in K2EDTA tubes following their own protocols. For TCRbeta analysis, collaborators shipped samples in one of three forms: frozen whole blood, isolated PBMCs, or DNA extracted from either of those sample types. These data are taken from a study of blood T cell repertoires in COVID-19 (dated by TCRdb to the early 2020s). Regarding the research as a whole: The collaborator samples originated in the United States, Italy and Spain and spanned the acute and convalescent phases of COVID-19. The repertoires were released in a freely available public database intended as a resource for research on the immune response to SARS-CoV-2. The material from the prospective study consisted of cDNA or gDNA derived from T cells, B-cell-depleted T cells, or PBMCs. Deeply sampled blood TCRbeta repertoires from subjects exposed to, actively infected with, or recovered from COVID-19 were included in the dataset. HLA class I and class II types, where available, came from metadata supplied by the sample provider rather than from assay-based typing. The sample metadata nearly always contained a de-identified subject ID, COVID-19 status, age in years and sex. Samples came from the ongoing ImmuneRACE study (first 160 participants) plus 1,254 subjects from 6 global collaborators.

TCRbeta CDR3 regions were amplified from genomic DNA by means of the immunoSEQ Assay, a bias-controlled multiplex PCR. Per the source publication's procedure: Within the assay, amplification of reference gene primers was used to estimate how many nucleated cells each sample contained. Sequence reads were collapsed and filtered to measure the absolute abundance of every unique TCRbeta CDR3 rearrangement. Productive Simpson clonality was computed per sample as the square root of Simpson's diversity index over productive rearrangements. Drawn from immuneACCESS, this table holds only the in-frame rearrangements with V and J called that TCRdb kept. Clones are partly lost; checked studies trace under half to an unresolved V gene and leave the rest unexplained. The DNA gave D and trimming, while V, J and clone size come from that table. For this sample there are around 30,000 clones; almost 85% appear just once. The top ten constitute under 7.5% of the sample.

CDR1 and CDR2, looked up from the germline V gene, are SGHDN and FVKESK. The germline V and J ends show losses of 2 bases and 1 base respectively, and no gene match explains 13 bases of the junction. From its cysteine to its phenylalanine, the CDR3 spans 19 amino acids. CDR3 DNA only is kept here, 57 bases in frame from base 1. Beyond this particular receptor, the publication reports: The quantity of clinical and demographic metadata differed by source and by participant and was supplied without curation.

Recombination joined TRBV14 with TRBJ2-3, with TRBD1 matching 9 junction bases. Sequenced: peripheral blood. This clonotype originated in a man between 60 and 70 years old with active COVID-19. The base sequence is TGTGCCAGCAGCCAACGTAGTTTGTGGGGACAGGGCCGCACAGATACGCAGTATTTT. The resulting protein is CASSQRSLWGQGRTDTQYF.